The next 26 T cell receptor beta chains were all read from a single sample in a study of T-cell memory formation after mild COVID-19. TCRdb re-derived calls from the 5' RACE reads in MiXCR, one entry per CDR3 protein. The data contain 400,000 to 450,000 distinct CDR3 sequences, over 15% of them seen just once; the ten biggest clones take up 20% to 25%. Sequencing was done on a sample of PBMCs or a T cell subset sorted from them (not recorded which). These TCRs come from a man aged 18-30 years who had mild COVID-19 (a few samples of this study predate the infection). Cell type and time point are not known.

The CDR3 coding sequence is TGTGCCAGCAGCTTAGTAGGCGGGGGGGTCATAGATACGCAGTATTTT. Protein: CASSLVGGGVIDTQYF. The chain recombines TRBV7-9 with TRBJ2-3; 9 bases are shared with TRBD2. J gave up 5 bases and V 1 base, and 7 bases lay outside the gene matches. CDR1 and CDR2 (germline): SEHNR, FQNEAQ (reference sequence). The CDR3 contains 16 residues.

The chain employs TRBV4-2 and TRBJ1-2; maybe TRBD1 (6 bases). CDR1 LGHNA and CDR2 YNFKEQ come from the germline V gene. The CDR3 runs to 15 residues. With 3 bases removed from V and 6 bases from J, the gap between germline ends came to 17 bases. CDR3: CASSHLAGGGDGYTF. The CDR3 DNA follows: TGTGCCAGCAGCCACCTAGCGGGAGGGGGGGATGGCTACACCTTC.

The rearrangement joins TRBV19 to TRBJ2-7, with 11 bases aligning to TRBD1. V dropped 3 bases and J dropped 4; count of bases not matched to a gene: 2. Germline CDR1 LNHDA, CDR2 SQIVND (reference sequence). The CDR3 covers 14 residues. Here the CDR3 reads CASSIGTGGYEQYF. The CDR3 DNA reads TGTGCCAGTAGTATTGGGACAGGGGGGTACGAGCAGTACTTC.

This clonotype was seen a few times. The chain couples TRBV6-1 to TRBJ2-7; TRBD2 might be the D (6 bases). Between the trimmed V and J ends, which lost 4 bases and 3 bases, there was a span of 10 bases. This CDR3 is built from 13 residues. Germline loops: CDR1 MNHNS, CDR2 SASEGT. The CDR3 nucleotides are TGTGCCAGCAGTGTCGGGACTCACTACGAGCAGTACGTC. It codes for CASSVGTHYEQYV.

The chain couples TRBV5-1 to TRBJ1-2; 8 bases are a match to TRBD1. The germline CDR1 and CDR2 sequences are SGHRS and YFSETQ. The CDR3 has 15 amino acids. The V segment lost 0 bases and the J segment 3 bases; nucleotides outside the gene matches: 4. In DNA form, the CDR3 reads TGCGCCAGCAGCTTGGGGCAGGGGGCGGACTATGGCTACACCTTC. This codes for CASSLGQGADYGYTF.

This clonotype appeared a few times. The J gene is TRBJ2-3, the V gene TRBV29-1, with a possible D match to TRBD2 (7 bases). V was trimmed by 7 bases and J by 2 bases, leaving 13 bases between them. Germline loops: CDR1 SQVTM, CDR2 ANQGSEA. The CDR3 sequence is 13 residues long. Here the CDR3 reads CSAGRGDTDTQYF. CDR3 sequence (DNA): TGCAGCGCTGGGAGGGGGGACACAGATACGCAGTATTTT.

There are a few counts of this clonotype. The chain couples TRBV27 to TRBJ1-2; 7 bases are a match to TRBD1. The germline CDR1 and CDR2 sequences are MNHEY and SMNVEV (reference sequence). CDR3 length: 12 amino acids. Trimming cost V 6 bases and J 4 bases; bases outside gene matches: 2. For the CDR3, the DNA is TGTGCCAGCAGCGACAGGGCCTATGGCTACACCTTC. Protein: CASSDRAYGYTF.

This clonotype is labeled medium-sized. The CDR3, as DNA: TGTGCCAGCAGTTTATCGGGGGGGAATGAGCAGTTCTTC. Translation: CASSLSGGNEQFF. The chain links TRBV28 to TRBJ2-1; 8 positions match TRBD2. This CDR3 contains 13 residues. Germline V gene lookup returns CDR1 MDHEN and CDR2 SYDVKM. J was trimmed by 7 bases and V by 1 base; bases with no gene match: 0.

This clonotype has a handful of counts. The gene calls are TRBV4-1 and TRBJ2-7; no reliable D call. The ends were cut back, 1 base at V and 3 bases at J, with 13 bases in the middle. The CDR3 totals 15 residues. Germline V gene sequence: CDR1 MGHRA, CDR2 YSYEKL. In DNA, the CDR3 is TGCGCCAGCAGCCAAGCCCCCGGGCAGAACTACGAGCAGTACTTC. This gives the protein CASSQAPGQNYEQYF.

The J gene is TRBJ1-2, the V gene TRBV2; D unclear. CDR3 length: 14 amino acids. The V gene lost 4 bases and the J gene lost 4 bases, with 13 bases spanning the gap. Germline V CDR1 and CDR2: SNHLY, FYNNEI. The chain's CDR3 is CASSAHAEIYGYTF. CDR3 DNA sequence: TGTGCCAGCAGTGCTCACGCTGAGATCTATGGCTACACCTTC.

This chain joins TRBV5-4 and TRBJ1-2; no firm D call. V was trimmed by 3 bases and J by 5 bases, leaving 17 bases between them. The CDR3 has 15 amino acids. CDR1 is SGHNT and CDR2 is YYREEE in the germline V gene (reference sequence). The CDR3 spells CASSSRTGSPYGYTF. The CDR3 DNA reads as TGTGCCAGCAGCTCCCGGACGGGGAGCCCATATGGCTACACCTTC.

This clonotype appeared a few times. The chain uses TRBV7-9 and TRBJ1-2, with D possibly TRBD1 on 6 matching bases. The V end was cut by 1 base, the J end by 6 bases, with 18 bases between. Per the germline V gene, CDR1 is SEHNR and CDR2 is FQNEAQ (reference sequence). CDR3 length: 16 amino acids. The CDR3 DNA reads TGTGCCAGCAGCTTAGGACGGGGGGCACTTGATGATGGCTACACCTTC. It specifies CASSLGRGALDDGYTF. Full variable domain (rest looked up from reference TRBV7-9 and TRBJ1-2): DTGVSQNPRHKITKRGQNVTFRCDPISEHNRLYWYRQTLGQGPEFLTYFQNEAQLEKSRLLSDRFSAERPKGSFSTLEIQRTEQGDSAMYLCASSLGRGALDDGYTFGSGTRLTVV.

This chain uses TRBV29-1 with TRBJ1-1; D call uncertain. The ends were cut back, 0 bases at V and 6 bases at J, with 5 bases in the middle. Germline V gene lookup returns CDR1 SQVTM and CDR2 ANQGSEA. This CDR3 comprises 11 residues. The CDR3 nucleotides read TGCAGCGTTGAAGATGGATCTGAAGCTTTCTTT. This sequence encodes CSVEDGSEAFF.

The V gene is TRBV12-3 or TRBV12-4, the J gene TRBJ2-3, with 11 bases that match TRBD2. V lost 3 bases and J lost 5; bases outside the gene matches: 7. The CDR3 is 16 amino acids. The CDR3 DNA is TGTGCCAGCAGTTTGTCTTTAGCGGGGGGGGGAGATACGCAGTATTTT. It specifies CASSLSLAGGGDTQYF.

This clonotype was detected a few times. The chain has TRBV7-2 and TRBJ2-5; D is ambiguous. Germline CDR1 is SGHTA and CDR2 is FQGNSA. The V end was cut by 1 base, the J end by 5 bases, with 11 bases between. The CDR3 consists of 14 residues. The CDR3 region is CASSLVGSGETQYF. Written as DNA, the CDR3 is TGTGCCAGCAGCTTAGTGGGTTCCGGGGAGACCCAGTACTTC.

This clonotype was observed a handful of times. The rearrangement uses TRBV7-7 and TRBJ2-1; TRBD2 matches 11 bases. The CDR3 contains 16 residues. The trim removed 5 bases at V and 3 bases at J, leaving 6 bases unmatched. Germline-derived CDR1 and CDR2 are SSHAT and FNYEAQ (reference sequence). Here the CDR3 DNA reads TGTGCCAGCAGCCCTACCGGGACTAGCGGCTACAATGAGCAGTTCTTC. It codes for CASSPTGTSGYNEQFF.

The V gene is TRBV27, the J gene TRBJ2-4, with D possibly being TRBD1 (6 bases). Germline CDR1 is MNHEY and CDR2 is SMNVEV (reference sequence). The CDR3 runs to 20 residues. V lost 5 bases and J lost 0, with 26 bases in between. The CDR3 DNA follows: TGTGCCAGCAGTAAGGGCACAGGGTCCGGATCTTACCGAGCCAAAAACATTCAGTACTTC. It translates to CASSKGTGSGSYRAKNIQYF.

The chain is built from TRBV6-6 and TRBJ1-5, with a tentative D call TRBD1 (5 bases). CDR3 size: 16 residues. V shed 2 bases and J shed 7 bases, with 18 bases lying between them. CDR1 and CDR2 from the germline V gene are MNHNY and SVGAGI (reference sequence). In DNA form, the CDR3 reads TGTGCCAGCAGTTACCTGGCGACAGCTTTCACCCAGCCCCAGCATTTT. Amino acids: CASSYLATAFTQPQHF.

This chain joins TRBV3-1 and TRBJ1-1, with D possibly TRBD1 on 5 matching bases. The CDR3 extends over 15 amino acids. V was pared by 2 bases and J by 1 base, with 11 bases between. Germline V gene sequence: CDR1 LGHDT, CDR2 YNNKEL (reference sequence). As DNA, the CDR3 is TGTGCCAGCAGCCAATCCCCGGGGGGGAACACTGAAGCTTTCTTT. As protein: CASSQSPGGNTEAFF.

The chain couples TRBV10-2 to TRBJ1-1; D not resolved. The V gene's germline CDR1 is WSHSY and CDR2 SAAADI. Trimming left V 2 bases short and J 6 bases short, with 10 bases between. This CDR3 has 13 amino acids. The CDR3 DNA follows: TGCGCCAGCAGTGAGCGGCTCTGGGCTGAAGCTTTCTTT. Protein sequence: CASSERLWAEAFF.

This clonotype was counted a few times. This CDR3 is CSVEGRGLTGELFF. The CDR3 nucleotides are TGCAGCGTTGAAGGAAGGGGCCTCACCGGGGAGCTGTTTTTT. The genes are TRBV29-1 and TRBJ2-2; perhaps TRBD1 as D (5 bases). CDR1 is SQVTM and CDR2 is ANQGSEA in the germline V gene. V shed 1 base and J shed 4 bases, with 10 bases lying between them. The CDR3 extends over 14 amino acids.

The chain recombines TRBV20-1 with TRBJ2-7; 8 bases are a match to TRBD1. With 2 bases clipped from V and 6 bases from J, the junction kept 9 bases outside the gene matches. The V gene's germline CDR1 is DFQATT and CDR2 SNEGSKA (reference sequence). The CDR3 is made up of 14 amino acids. In nucleotides, the CDR3 is TGCAGTGCTAGAAGCCCCGGACAGGGCTCCGAGCAGTACTTC. Its translation is CSARSPGQGSEQYF.

The chain couples TRBV6-1 to TRBJ1-5; a possible D gene is TRBD1 (6 bases). Germline loops: CDR1 MNHNS, CDR2 SASEGT. This CDR3 has 15 amino acids. Trimming took 2 bases from V and 4 from J, leaving 12 bases between them. The CDR3: CASSEIGTSNQPQHF. CDR3 sequence (DNA): TGTGCCAGCAGTGAAATCGGGACAAGTAATCAGCCCCAGCATTTT.

This clonotype was observed a few times. V gene TRBV7-3 combines with J gene TRBJ1-2; 8 bases are a match to TRBD1. V lost 4 bases and J lost 4; bases outside the gene matches: 2. Germline assignment: CDR1 SGHTA and CDR2 FQGTGA. CDR3 length: 13 amino acids. CDR3 DNA: TGTGCCAGCAGCTGGGGACAGGCCTATGGCTACACCTTC. Protein product: CASSWGQAYGYTF. The entire variable domain, with the rest obtained from reference TRBV7-3 and TRBJ1-2, is as follows: GAGVSQTPSNKVTEKGKYVELRCDPISGHTALYWYRQSLGQGPEFLIYFQGTGAADDSGLPNDRFFAVRPEGSVSTLKIQRTERGDSAVYLCASSWGQAYGYTFGSGTRLTVV.

A few counts support this clonotype. V is TRBV27 and J is TRBJ1-1, with 10 bases identical to TRBD1. Germline assignment: CDR1 MNHEY and CDR2 SMNVEV (reference sequence). V trimming: 2 bases; J trimming: 4 bases; junction bases outside the gene matches: 4. CDR3 length equals 15 residues. The CDR3 bases are TGTGCCAGCAGTTTAACGGGACAGGGGAGCACTGAAGCTTTCTTT. It is translated as CASSLTGQGSTEAFF.

The V call is TRBV10-3, the J call TRBJ2-1, with 8 bases matching TRBD1. The CDR3 has 14 amino acids. Germline V gives CDR1 ENHRY, CDR2 SYGVKD. The V segment lost 7 bases and the J segment 2 bases; nucleotides outside the gene matches: 4. The CDR3 DNA sequence: TGTGCCATCAATGGACAGGGTCCCTACAATGAGCAGTTCTTC. Translated: CAINGQGPYNEQFF.